This T cell receptor beta chain was profiled in a study of patients and donors after allogeneic stem cell transplantation. V was clipped by 1 base and J by 4 bases; unmatched bases: 4. CDR3 size: 15 residues. This clonotype came up a few times. One entry per CDR3 protein results from TCRdb running MiXCR on the RT-PCR reads. The sample shows 150,000 to 200,000 distinct CDR3 sequences, approximately 31% of them seen only once. The TCR originated in a human donor who was either an allogeneic HSCT recipient or a stem cell or donor lymphocyte infusion donor (not recorded which). It is not recorded whose cells these are; they may come from a transplant donor. The genes are TRBV12-3 or TRBV12-4 and TRBJ1-5; 7 positions match TRBD1. The material sequenced was blood, either unsorted or a sorted T cell fraction (not recorded which). The CDR3 coding sequence is TGTGCCAGCAGTTTAGGCCCGACAGGGAATCAGCCCCAGCATTTT. Translation gives CASSLGPTGNQPQHF.